This T cell receptor (beta chain) was recovered during a study of molecular identifiers for immune sequencing clone quantification. Study-wide findings and caveats: Even with some 1 million naive cells present, spiked Jurkat TCR RNA from one cell was reportedly detectable.

Sorting isolated naive CD8 T cells as CD8+CD4-CCR7+CD45RA+ events. This clonotype came up once. The antigen remains undetermined. This could be a read error, since a much larger clone is one nucleotide away. With listed TCR primers and previously described methods, bulk TCR libraries were prepared. In TCRdb, the PCR reads were re-called with MiXCR into one record per CDR3 protein. The table lists about 54,000 distinct CDR3 sequences, under 30% of them singletons. In germline, CDR1 is SGHDT, CDR2 YYEEEE. This CDR3 comprises 16 residues. Trimming removed 6 bases from V and 0 bases from J; junction bases left unmatched: 10.

The chain joins TRBV5-6 to TRBJ2-7; 9 nucleotides line up with TRBD1. The sequence came from a human donor in good health. Some libraries in this study had Jurkat cell RNA spiked in. The sequencing sample was made of naive CD8+ T cells from blood, with Jurkat cell RNA spiked in. Subset of the sample: FACS-sorted CD8+CD4-CCR7+CD45RA+ naive T cells. The CDR3 sequence is CASNQRTGADSYEQYF. The CDR3 region has the DNA TGTGCCAGCAACCAGCGGACAGGGGCCGACTCCTACGAGCAGTACTTC.